A single sample is the source of the 21 T cell receptor beta chains below, sequenced in a study of CXCR3-negative and CXCR3-positive naive CD8 T cells. Researchers prepared the TRB cDNA libraries using 5' RACE with UMI labels. Following a re-call of the 5' RACE reads, TCRdb has one entry per CDR3 protein and lacks DNA. Its clone listing holds 75,000 to 100,000 distinct CDR3 sequences. The antigens for these receptors are not known. General study points: Comparison of naive cells showed more hydrophobic TRB CDR3s in CXCR3-positive than in CXCR3-negative naive cells.

The sample taken for sequencing was naive CXCR3+ CD8+ T cells from blood. Stated subset: CD45RO-CCR7+CD27+CD95- naive CD8+ T cells expressing CXCR3 (TNR3+). Receptors were obtained from a human donor in good health. Some clones in this sample may be carry-over from other donors' samples.

This sequence joins TRBV11-1 and TRBJ2-7; TCRdb lists TRBD1, though no DNA is available to test this call. This CDR3 is 15 amino acids long. Germline V gives CDR1 SGHAT, CDR2 FQDESV (reference sequence). The CDR3 sequence is CASSLADLYSYEQYF.

The V call is TRBV6-4, the J call TRBJ2-1; the TCRdb call, TRBD2, lacks DNA for checking. CDR1 and CDR2 from the germline V gene are MRHNA and SNTAGT. This CDR3 spans 13 amino acids. The CDR3 loop reads CASSGLADNEQFF.

The chain links TRBV12-3 or TRBV12-4 to TRBJ1-4; TCRdb lists TRBD1, though no DNA is available to test this call. The CDR3 is 14 residues long. This CDR3 is CASSGGQGDEKLFF.

The rearrangement joins TRBV12-3 or TRBV12-4 to TRBJ2-7; TCRdb gives TRBD1 as the D gene, but with no DNA this cannot be confirmed. The CDR3 spans 14 residues. The CDR3 protein is CASSLFGPTYEQYF.

The chain uses TRBV28 and TRBJ2-3. In germline, CDR1 is MDHEN, CDR2 SYDVKM. The CDR3 is 13 residues long. This chain's CDR3 is CASSRQVTDTQYF. Variable domain in full (rest from reference TRBV28 and TRBJ2-3): DVKVTQSSRYLVKRTGEKVFLECVQDMDHENMFWYRQDPGLGLRLIYFSYDVKMKEKGDIPEGYSVSREKKERFSLILESASTNQTSMYLCASSRQVTDTQYFGPGTRLTVL.

The chain couples TRBV20-1 to TRBJ2-3; TCRdb indicates TRBD2, and absent DNA this call remains unverified. This CDR3 spans 17 amino acids. CDR1 and CDR2 from the germline V gene are DFQATT and SNEGSKA (reference sequence). The CDR3 loop reads CSARRPLPGLNTDTQYF.

V and J are TRBV29-1 and TRBJ2-1. The CDR3 runs 13 residues. From germline, CDR1 is SQVTM and CDR2 ANQGSEA. The CDR3 region is CSVDRHTNNEQFF.

V gene TRBV14 combines with J gene TRBJ2-7; no DNA is available, so the TRBD1 call from TCRdb remains unchecked. The CDR3 has 15 residues. Germline assignment: CDR1 SGHDN and CDR2 FVKESK. The CDR3 loop is CASSHGQGIGYEQYF.

The chain joins TRBV5-5 to TRBJ2-5; the D call of TRBD2 rests on TCRdb alone, since no DNA is present to check it. Germline V gene lookup returns CDR1 SGHKS and CDR2 YYEKEE (reference sequence). This CDR3 has 15 residues. The CDR3 protein is CASSRRGLLQETQYF.

The V and J genes are TRBV12-3 or TRBV12-4 and TRBJ2-1. This CDR3 has 14 residues. This chain's CDR3 is CASIRADSYNEQFF.

J is TRBJ2-1 and V is TRBV7-9; TCRdb picks TRBD2, but there is no DNA to check that call. This CDR3 spans 16 amino acids. Per the germline V gene, CDR1 is SEHNR and CDR2 is FQNEAQ (reference sequence). CDR3 residues: CASSLSGTSIYNEQFF.

The rearrangement links TRBV7-9 to TRBJ2-4; TCRdb returns TRBD1, unconfirmable since there is no DNA. The CDR3 has 16 residues. The germline V gene has CDR1 SEHNR and CDR2 FQNEAQ (reference sequence). The CDR3 sequence: CASSSRDRGEGNIQYF. Filled out from reference TRBV7-9 and TRBJ2-4, the complete variable domain reads DTGVSQNPRHKITKRGQNVTFRCDPISEHNRLYWYRQTLGQGPEFLTYFQNEAQLEKSRLLSDRFSAERPKGSFSTLEIQRTEQGDSAMYLCASSSRDRGEGNIQYFGAGTRLSVL.

The CDR3 protein is CASSLVAGGHNEQFF. The genes are TRBV7-9 and TRBJ2-1; TCRdb gives TRBD2 as the D gene, but with no DNA this cannot be confirmed. The CDR3 totals 15 residues. CDR1 is SEHNR and CDR2 is FQNEAQ in the germline V gene (reference sequence).

The rearrangement uses TRBV4-3 and TRBJ2-1; there is no DNA to check the TCRdb D call of TRBD1. This CDR3 region has 14 residues. Per the germline V gene, CDR1 is LGHNA and CDR2 is YSLEER. CDR3 loop: CASSPRTGGYEQFF.

The chain employs TRBV6-5 and TRBJ1-3; TCRdb's D gene call, TRBD1, goes unchecked for lack of DNA. CDR3 length: 15 residues. The V gene's germline CDR1 is MNHEY and CDR2 SVGAGI. The chain's CDR3 is CASRTDRFSGNTIYF.

This chain uses TRBV7-9 with TRBJ1-1. Germline CDR1 reads SEHNR; CDR2 reads FQNEAQ (reference sequence). CDR3 length: 13 residues. CDR3 sequence reads: CASSLGSGTEAFF.

This chain links TRBV7-9 with TRBJ1-5; TCRdb calls TRBD1, which cannot be checked without DNA. Germline CDR1 SEHNR, CDR2 FQNEAQ (reference sequence). The CDR3 has 17 amino acids. CDR3 protein: CASSSGQVGGTYQPQHF.

The chain couples TRBV28 to TRBJ2-7; as DNA is missing, the TRBD1 call by TCRdb cannot be tested. This CDR3 comprises 15 residues. Germline assignment: CDR1 MDHEN and CDR2 SYDVKM. The CDR3 spells CASSTRQIFIHEQYF. The complete variable domain, with remaining parts taken from reference TRBV28 and TRBJ2-7, reads DVKVTQSSRYLVKRTGEKVFLECVQDMDHENMFWYRQDPGLGLRLIYFSYDVKMKEKGDIPEGYSVSREKKERFSLILESASTNQTSMYLCASSTRQIFIHEQYFGPGTRLTVT.

The chain recombines TRBV7-2 with TRBJ2-3. Germline values: CDR1 SGHTA, CDR2 FQGNSA. The CDR3 runs 13 residues. CDR3: CATLTGYTDTQYF. The variable domain in full, completed from reference TRBV7-2 and TRBJ2-3, reads GAGVSQSPSNKVTEKGKDVELRCDPISGHTALYWYRQSLGQGLEFLIYFQGNSAPDKSGLPSDRFSAERTGGSVSTLTIQRTQQEDSAVYLCATLTGYTDTQYFGPGTRLTVL.

The chain couples TRBV6-2 or TRBV6-3 to TRBJ1-1; TCRdb designates TRBD1, a call that cannot be tested without DNA. This CDR3 is built from 13 residues. The germline V gene has CDR1 MNHEY and CDR2 SVGEGT. The CDR3 loop reads CASRDRENTEAFF.

The chain has TRBV6-4 and TRBJ2-2; lacking DNA, the TRBD2 call made by TCRdb goes unchecked. From germline, CDR1 is MRHNA and CDR2 SNTAGT. CDR3 length equals 12 residues. The CDR3 is CASRLGGGELFF.